Below are 8 T cell receptor beta chains sequenced from a single sample in a study of T-cell reconstitution after alpha-beta-depleted transplantation in children. Unique molecular identifiers were incorporated into the prepared TCRbeta library. A single record per CDR3 protein comes from TCRdb applying MiXCR to the PCR reads. The table records roughly 490,000 distinct CDR3 sequences, approximately 10% of them present only once. Sample: PBMCs, mostly from graft donor cells, taken 180 days after TCRalphabeta/CD19-depleted stem cell transplant. Receptors were obtained from a female patient between 2 and 10 years old who had a stem cell transplant for aplastic anemia, so the T cells may come from the graft donor.

This clonotype was counted only a few times. The chain recombines TRBV7-9 with TRBJ1-2, with D uncertain. Per germline, CDR1 SEHNR and CDR2 FQNEAQ (reference sequence). V was shortened by 11 bases and J by 3 bases, with 22 bases between the two germline ends. CDR3 length: 15 amino acids. CDR3 in amino acids: CAAPPLGRSDYGYTF. CDR3 bases: TGTGCCGCCCCCCCGCTCGGGCGCTCCGACTATGGCTACACCTTC.

This clonotype appeared many times. The chain employs TRBV11-2 and TRBJ2-3; 7 bases align to TRBD2. J was trimmed by 7 bases and V by 5 bases; bases with no gene match: 15. Germline CDR1 SGHAT, CDR2 FQNNGV. The CDR3 covers 16 residues. This chain's CDR3 is CASSLRLADSRHTQYF. The CDR3 DNA follows: TGTGCCAGCAGCCTCCGCCTAGCGGATTCCAGACATACGCAGTATTTT.

The chain has TRBV2 and TRBJ2-1; possibly TRBD2 for D (6 bases). This CDR3 region has 16 residues. Trimming removed 1 base from V and 0 bases from J, with 10 bases in between. Germline V gene lookup returns CDR1 SNHLY and CDR2 FYNNEI. CDR3 nucleotide sequence: TGTGCCAGCAGTGAAGATCCCGGGGGCTCCTACAATGAGCAGTTCTTC. Translating gives CASSEDPGGSYNEQFF.

There are a few counts of this clonotype. The gene calls are TRBV25-1 and TRBJ2-6; no firm D call. V was shortened by 0 bases and J by 2 bases, with 2 bases between the two germline ends. The CDR3 has 14 amino acids. CDR1 and CDR2 from the germline V gene are MGHDK and SYGVNS. The CDR3 DNA reads TGTGCCAGCAGTGAATACACTGGGGCCAACGTCCTGACTTTC. It is translated as CASSEYTGANVLTF.

At least ten counts were recorded for this clonotype. This chain links TRBV5-1 with TRBJ2-5; unclear D gene. Germline CDR1 SGHRS, CDR2 YFSETQ. The CDR3 sequence is 13 residues long. V gave up 1 base and J gave up 5 bases, with 9 bases separating them. CDR3 sequence reads: CASSLSGWETQYF. Here the CDR3 DNA reads TGCGCCAGCAGCTTGTCGGGTTGGGAGACCCAGTACTTC.

The rearrangement links TRBV4-3 to TRBJ1-2; 8 bases agree with TRBD1. The V gene's germline CDR1 is LGHNA and CDR2 YSLEER. This CDR3 contains 20 residues. The V segment lost 4 bases and the J segment 2 bases; nucleotides outside the gene matches: 21. CDR3 in amino acids: CASSPNLAGQGFGGNYGYTF. CDR3 nucleotide sequence: TGCGCCAGCAGCCCTAACCTTGCTGGACAGGGCTTCGGGGGGAACTATGGCTACACCTTC.

In this sample, this clonotype turned up a few times. This rearrangement joins TRBV20-1 to TRBJ2-7, with TRBD1 matching over 8 bases. The CDR3 is 14 residues long. V lost 6 bases, J lost 0 bases, and 7 bases stayed unmatched. CDR1 and CDR2 (germline): DFQATT, SNEGSKA (reference sequence). The CDR3 region is CSASPRGLSYEQYF. The CDR3 bases are TGCAGTGCCAGCCCCAGGGGGCTCTCCTACGAGCAGTACTTC.

This clonotype has at least ten counts. The V and J genes are TRBV7-9 and TRBJ2-7; D is ambiguous. Germline CDR1 is SEHNR and CDR2 is FQNEAQ (reference sequence). With 1 base removed from V and 3 bases from J, the gap between germline ends came to 4 bases. This CDR3 spans 12 amino acids. CDR3: CASSLGDYEQYV. The CDR3 nucleotides are TGTGCCAGCAGCTTAGGGGACTACGAGCAGTACGTC.